This entry lists 22 T cell receptor beta chains sequenced from one sample in a study of shared clonotypes between healthy human individuals. Here immunoSEQ multiplex PCR was the method, and the copy in TCRdb shows in-frame clones only, minus some. The sample has roughly 2.5 million clones; around nine tenths are singletons. Material: naive CD4+ T cells sorted from blood. As for subset: CD45RA+ positively selected. These receptors originate from a man younger than 30 in good health.

The rearrangement joins TRBV28 to TRBJ1-1; D not certain. V was shortened by 6 bases and J by 0 bases, with 11 bases between the two germline ends. Germline V lookup: CDR1 MDHEN, CDR2 SYDVKM. This CDR3 region has 14 residues. The CDR3 nucleotides are TGTGCCAGCAGCAAAACCACACTGAACACTGAAGCTTTCTTT. Amino acid sequence: CASSKTTLNTEAFF.

The chain joins TRBV6-4 to TRBJ2-1; D is unresolved. Looked up from germline, CDR1 is MRHNA and CDR2 is SNTAGT. V was pared by 0 bases and J by 10 bases, with 19 bases between. The CDR3 loop spans 16 amino acids. The CDR3 is CASSDSMVSPCGEQFF. CDR3 nucleotides: TGTGCCAGCAGTGACTCGATGGTCTCGCCATGCGGAGAGCAGTTCTTC.

V gene TRBV2 combines with J gene TRBJ1-5, with 7 nucleotides matching TRBD1. Germline V CDR1 and CDR2: SNHLY, FYNNEI. This CDR3 region has 14 residues. The V gene end was trimmed by 1 base and the J gene end by 7 bases; junction bases not matched to a gene: 4. As DNA, the CDR3 is TGTGCCAGCAGTGAAGAGGGGGCCGGACAGCCCCAGCATTTT. Its translation is CASSEEGAGQPQHF.

The V gene is TRBV14, the J gene TRBJ1-6, with a tentative D call TRBD1 (6 bases). From germline, CDR1 is SGHDN and CDR2 FVKESK. The ends were cut back, 1 base at V and 6 bases at J, with 13 bases in the middle. The CDR3 totals 16 residues. CDR3 DNA sequence: TGTGCCAGCAGCCAAGGGGGGCTGTCTCTTAATTCACCCCTCCACTTT. Protein sequence: CASSQGGLSLNSPLHF.

Only one count was recorded for this clone. This chain links TRBV5-1 with TRBJ1-1; D remains ambiguous. V was pared by 3 bases and J by 0 bases, with 12 bases between. Germline-derived CDR1 and CDR2 are SGHRS and YFSETQ. The CDR3 runs 15 residues. The chain's CDR3 is CASSSTTDVNTEAFF. The CDR3 nucleotides read TGCGCCAGCAGCTCTACAACGGACGTGAACACTGAAGCTTTCTTT.

The CDR3 DNA sequence: TGTGCCAGCAGCCAAGGACTCCAGGGGTACAATGAGCAGTTCTTC. It specifies CASSQGLQGYNEQFF. This chain links TRBV5-4 with TRBJ2-1, with a weak D call TRBD1 (6 bases). This CDR3 has 15 residues. CDR1 is SGHNT and CDR2 is YYREEE in the germline V gene (reference sequence). V lost 4 bases and J 4 bases, leaving 15 bases between the germline ends.

This chain joins TRBV6-6 and TRBJ2-4; perhaps TRBD1 as D (6 bases). The CDR3 runs to 16 residues. V was clipped by 5 bases and J by 4 bases, with 18 bases between them. The germline V gene encodes CDR1 MNHNY and CDR2 SVGAGI (reference sequence). CDR3 amino acids: CASSPVSQGLKNIQYF. The DNA of the CDR3 is TGTGCCAGCAGTCCCGTGTCACAGGGCCTAAAAAACATTCAGTACTTC.

The V gene is TRBV30, the J gene TRBJ1-1; TRBD1 is a possible D gene (5 bases). The CDR3 extends over 14 amino acids. CDR1 and CDR2 from the germline V gene are GTSNPN and SVGIG (reference sequence). Trimming took off 4 bases at V and 4 bases at J, with 16 bases between the two ends. The CDR3 DNA reads TGTGCCTGGACTCGGGGGTCCGGGGGCACTGAAGCTTTCTTT. Translating gives CAWTRGSGGTEAFF. Looking up the rest from reference TRBV30 and TRBJ1-1 gives the full variable domain: SQTIHQWPATLVQPVGSPLSLECTVEGTSNPNLYWYRQAAGRGLQLLFYSVGIGQISSEVPQNLSASRPQDRQFILSSKKLLLSDSGFYLCAWTRGSGGTEAFFGQGTRLTVV.

The V call is TRBV19, the J call TRBJ2-7; 8 bases line up with TRBD2. Germline-derived CDR1 and CDR2 are LNHDA and SQIVND (reference sequence). There are 13 residues in the CDR3. The V segment lost 8 bases and the J segment 6 bases; nucleotides outside the gene matches: 9. CDR3 loop: CASWWREDCEQYF. In nucleotides, the CDR3 is TGTGCCAGTTGGTGGCGGGAGGACTGCGAGCAGTACTTC.

The chain employs TRBV19 and TRBJ2-2; 9 bases are a match to TRBD2. Trimming removed 3 bases from V and 8 bases from J; junction bases left unmatched: 7. Germline V gene data show CDR1 as LNHDA and CDR2 as SQIVND (reference sequence). CDR3 length equals 15 residues. The chain's CDR3 is CASSMKAGLAGELFF. DNA of the CDR3: TGTGCCAGTAGTATGAAGGCCGGACTAGCGGGGGAGCTGTTTTTT.

Written as DNA, the CDR3 is TGTGCCAGTACCAACAGGGGGGGCAGGGAGAGATTGCGCGGCTATGGCTACACCTTC. It specifies CASTNRGGRERLRGYGYTF. The chain recombines TRBV19 with TRBJ1-2, with 8 bases matching TRBD1. With 7 bases clipped from V and 4 bases from J, the junction kept 23 bases outside the gene matches. CDR3 length equals 19 residues. The germline V gene has CDR1 LNHDA and CDR2 SQIVND (reference sequence).

This chain joins TRBV7-6 and TRBJ1-3; 7 nucleotides line up with TRBD1. V dropped 6 bases and J dropped 4; count of bases not matched to a gene: 6. The CDR3 is 14 residues long. From germline, CDR1 is SGHVS and CDR2 FNYEAQ. The CDR3 sequence is CASRLTGAGNTIYF. Written as DNA, the CDR3 is TGTGCCAGCAGGCTAACAGGGGCGGGAAACACCATATATTTT.

J is TRBJ2-3 and V is TRBV2; no definite D call. This CDR3 is 12 amino acids long. Per the germline V gene, CDR1 is SNHLY and CDR2 is FYNNEI. Trimming left V 5 bases short and J 6 bases short, with 9 bases between. In nucleotides, the CDR3 is TGTGCCAGCAGTCCGAGTTTGGATACGCAGTATTTT. The encoded protein is CASSPSLDTQYF.

A remark on this clone: One base away lies a much larger clone, so this may be a sequencing read error. This chain links TRBV5-5 with TRBJ1-5; D remains unclear. V lost 2 bases to trimming and J lost 5 bases, with 5 bases between them. This CDR3 has 12 amino acids. Germline V gene data show CDR1 as SGHKS and CDR2 as YYEKEE (reference sequence). The CDR3: CASSFGDQPQHF. CDR3 nucleotides: TGTGCCAGCAGCTTTGGGGATCAGCCCCAGCATTTT.

The J gene is TRBJ2-5, the V gene TRBV10-3; no firm D call. This CDR3 has 13 amino acids. The germline V gene has CDR1 ENHRY and CDR2 SYGVKD. Between the trimmed V and J ends, which lost 4 bases and 1 base, there was a span of 7 bases. The CDR3 nucleotides are TGTGCCATCAGTGCGGGTAGCCAAGAGACCCAGTACTTC. It specifies CAISAGSQETQYF.

CDR3 sequence: CASSRASGTGTDTQYF. CDR3 sequence (DNA): TGCGCCAGCAGTCGCGCTAGCGGGACAGGCACAGATACGCAGTATTTT. The rearrangement joins TRBV10-1 to TRBJ2-3, with TRBD2 matching over 9 bases. The CDR3 runs 16 residues. Germline-derived CDR1 and CDR2 are WNHNN and SYGVQD (reference sequence). Trimming cost V 5 bases and J 1 base; bases outside gene matches: 7.

The chain couples TRBV9 to TRBJ1-3, with unresolved D. CDR1 is SGDLS and CDR2 is YYNGEE in the germline V gene. The CDR3 runs to 16 residues. The germline V and J ends were trimmed by 0 bases and 0 bases, with 10 bases remaining between them. CDR3 sequence reads: CASSVEPGNSGNTIYF. In DNA, the CDR3 is TGTGCCAGCAGCGTAGAACCAGGCAACTCTGGAAACACCATATATTTT.

V gene TRBV5-1 combines with J gene TRBJ1-1; 8 bases fit TRBD1. After removal of 4 bases from V and 0 bases from J, the junction contained 8 bases not matched to a gene. Germline V CDR1 and CDR2: SGHRS, YFSETQ. The CDR3 totals 16 residues. The CDR3 here is CASSPRTGKMNTEAFF. The CDR3 nucleotides read TGCGCCAGCAGCCCTCGGACAGGGAAGATGAACACTGAAGCTTTCTTT.

The V gene is TRBV5-1, the J gene TRBJ2-6, with TRBD2 matching 10 bases. This CDR3 comprises 20 residues. The germline V gene has CDR1 SGHRS and CDR2 YFSETQ. Trimming cost V 0 bases and J 0 bases; bases outside gene matches: 9. The CDR3 nucleotides are TGCGCCAGCAGCTTGGGGGGGACTAGCGCATGGATCTCTGGGGCCAACGTCCTGACTTTC. Amino acids: CASSLGGTSAWISGANVLTF.

V gene TRBV6-5 combines with J gene TRBJ1-2, with 9 bases identical to TRBD1. The CDR3 totals 14 residues. Trimming cost V 9 bases and J 5 bases; bases outside gene matches: 10. Germline-derived CDR1 and CDR2 are MNHEY and SVGAGI. The CDR3 sequence: CASGIGTGTYGYTF. The CDR3 DNA is TGTGCCAGTGGAATCGGGACAGGGACTTATGGCTACACCTTC.

For the CDR3, the DNA is TGTGCCAGCAGTCGGGCTGGACTAGCGGGACCTAGAGCAGATACGCAGTATTTT. It encodes CASSRAGLAGPRADTQYF. The chain employs TRBV2 and TRBJ2-3; 12 bases are a match to TRBD2. CDR3 size: 18 residues. The V gene's germline CDR1 is SNHLY and CDR2 FYNNEI. With V trimmed by 5 bases and J by 4 bases, 13 bases remained unmatched.

The rearrangement links TRBV5-6 to TRBJ2-7; 11 bases match TRBD2. The CDR3 extends over 14 amino acids. The V gene end was trimmed by 4 bases and the J gene end by 1 base; junction bases not matched to a gene: 1. Germline CDR1 SGHDT, CDR2 YYEEEE. CDR3 loop: CASSRLAGSYEQYF. As DNA, the CDR3 is TGTGCCAGCAGCCGACTAGCGGGATCCTACGAGCAGTACTTC.